This T cell receptor (beta chain) appears in the sequencing data of a study of T-cell reconstitution after alpha-beta-depleted transplantation in children. For TCRbeta, the library was prepared with unique molecular identifiers. TCRdb recomputed calls from the PCR reads with MiXCR, one row per CDR3 protein. The data show fewer than 250,000 distinct CDR3 sequences, with roughly 8% seen just once and 5% to 8% held by the top ten. This clonotype was seen ten or more times. This TCR was recovered from a male patient younger than 18 who had a stem cell transplant for acute lymphoblastic leukemia, so the T cells may come from the graft donor. The sequencing used PBMCs, mostly from graft donor cells, collected 180 days after TCRalphabeta/CD19-depleted stem cell transplant.

The CDR3 spells CATSRDQVSRGYTF. In nucleotides, the CDR3 is TGTGCCACCAGCAGAGATCAGGTTTCGCGGGGCTACACCTTC. V gene TRBV15 combines with J gene TRBJ1-2, with D hard to call. Trimming stripped 0 bases from V and 8 bases from J, with 13 bases between. Germline lookup yields CDR1 LNHNV and CDR2 YYDKDF (reference sequence). This CDR3 comprises 14 residues.